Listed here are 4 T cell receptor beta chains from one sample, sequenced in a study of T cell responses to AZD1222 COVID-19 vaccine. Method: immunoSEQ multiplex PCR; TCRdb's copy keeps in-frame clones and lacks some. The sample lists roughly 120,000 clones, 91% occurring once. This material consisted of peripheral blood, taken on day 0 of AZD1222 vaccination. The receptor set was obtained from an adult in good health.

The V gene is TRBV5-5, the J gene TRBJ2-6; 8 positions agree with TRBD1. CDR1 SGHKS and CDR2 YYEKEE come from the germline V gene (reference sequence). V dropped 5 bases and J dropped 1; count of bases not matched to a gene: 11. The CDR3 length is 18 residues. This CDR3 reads CASRLTGTGASGANVLTF. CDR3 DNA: TGTGCCAGCAGACTGACCGGGACAGGTGCGTCTGGGGCCAACGTCCTGACTTTC.

This CDR3 is CASSLSTDSGNTIYF. CDR3 bases: TGTGCCAGCAGCCTATCAACAGACTCTGGAAACACCATATATTTT. The chain couples TRBV16 to TRBJ1-3; D unclear. The germline V gene encodes CDR1 KGHSY and CDR2 FQNENV. V dropped 4 bases and J dropped 0 bases, with 10 bases sitting between them. The CDR3 runs to 15 residues.

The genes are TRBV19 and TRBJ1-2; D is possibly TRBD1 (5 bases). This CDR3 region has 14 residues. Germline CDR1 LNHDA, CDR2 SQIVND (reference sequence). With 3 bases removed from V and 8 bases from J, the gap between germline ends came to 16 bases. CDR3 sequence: CASSIRLKEGGYTF. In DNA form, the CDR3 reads TGTGCCAGTAGTATCCGGCTTAAGGAGGGGGGCTACACCTTC.

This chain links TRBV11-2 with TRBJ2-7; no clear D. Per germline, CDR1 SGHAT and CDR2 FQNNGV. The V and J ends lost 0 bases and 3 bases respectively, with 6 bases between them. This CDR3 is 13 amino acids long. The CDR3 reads CASSLDRFYEQYF. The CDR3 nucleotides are TGTGCCAGCAGCTTAGACAGGTTCTACGAGCAGTACTTC.